This T cell receptor (beta chain) was sequenced for a study of T cells after yellow fever vaccination. Study in general: With SMART-Seq v4 Ultra Low Input, the fractions containing low cell numbers were prepared.

As TCR cDNA was made by 5'RACE template switching, a universal primer site and UMIs were added. TCRdb called the 5' RACE reads again in MiXCR, with one record for every CDR3 protein. This table has 200,000 to 250,000 distinct CDR3 sequences, about 7% appearing once. This clonotype was observed a single time. The receptor was derived from a man aged 25 to 40 who received the YFV17D yellow fever vaccine. The source material was CD4+ T cells sorted from PBMCs, sampled 15 days after the yellow fever booster vaccination.

The CDR3 DNA sequence: TGTGCCAGCAGGACGTGGATCTCAAACACCATATATTTT. Its translation: CASRTWISNTIYF. The chain uses TRBV12-3 or TRBV12-4 and TRBJ1-3; D unresolved. The V gene lost 6 bases and the J gene lost 6 bases, with 12 bases spanning the gap. The CDR3 is 13 residues long.